Below are 10 T cell receptor beta chains sequenced from a single sample in a study of cytomegalovirus exposure and HLA in healthy donors. Both 60 Vbeta primers and 13 Jbeta primers went into the PCR. The method was immunoSEQ multiplex PCR; TCRdb's version includes in-frame clones alone and lacks a portion of them. This table has roughly 170,000 clones, under 80% appearing once. The specimen was PBMCs. All receptors derive from a woman aged 45-65 years in good health and CMV-seropositive.

The rearrangement uses TRBV5-6 and TRBJ1-1; D ambiguous. This CDR3 has 12 amino acids. The germline V and J ends were trimmed by 0 bases and 11 bases, with 11 bases remaining between them. Germline V lookup: CDR1 SGHDT, CDR2 YYEEEE. The CDR3 DNA reads TGTGCCAGCAGCTTGGGTCAGGTCCGGGCTTTCTTT. Translating it yields CASSLGQVRAFF.

This chain connects TRBV6-1 to TRBJ1-4, with D unclear. CDR1 and CDR2 (germline): MNHNS, SASEGT. The V end was cut by 1 base, the J end by 4 bases, with 7 bases between. The CDR3 totals 14 residues. DNA of the CDR3: TGTGCCAGCAGTGAAGGACTGCATAATGAAAAACTGTTTTTT. This sequence encodes CASSEGLHNEKLFF.

The chain links TRBV27 to TRBJ2-1, with 11 positions matching TRBD2. Trimming at V came to 1 base and at J to 3 bases, leaving 2 bases not matched to a gene. Germline loops: CDR1 MNHEY, CDR2 SMNVEV (reference sequence). This CDR3 region has 16 residues. The CDR3 is CASSLYGTSGYNEQFF. DNA for the CDR3: TGTGCCAGCAGTTTATATGGGACTAGCGGCTACAATGAGCAGTTCTTC.

The chain employs TRBV6-1 and TRBJ1-5; D is unresolved. The CDR3 spans 16 residues. V lost 2 bases and J lost 2, with 13 bases in between. Looked up from germline, CDR1 is MNHNS and CDR2 is SASEGT. CDR3 coding DNA: TGTGCCAGCAGTGAAACCGGGGAGGGCCGCAATCAGCCCCAGCATTTT. Residues: CASSETGEGRNQPQHF.

The chain couples TRBV7-9 to TRBJ1-2; D remains unclear. Trimming left V 2 bases short and J 2 bases short, with 12 bases between. Germline assignment: CDR1 SEHNR and CDR2 FQNEAQ (reference sequence). This CDR3 is built from 15 residues. The CDR3 region has the DNA TGTGCCAGCAGCTTACAGACTCCAATCAACTATGGCTACACCTTC. It is translated as CASSLQTPINYGYTF.

This clone has just one count. The chain uses TRBV5-1 and TRBJ2-3, with 8 positions matching TRBD2. V was clipped by 5 bases and J by 2 bases; unmatched bases: 7. Germline-derived CDR1 and CDR2 are SGHRS and YFSETQ. The CDR3 has 15 residues. The CDR3 nucleotides are TGCGCCAGCAGTTCTAGCGGGCACTCCACAGATACGCAGTATTTT. This translates into CASSSSGHSTDTQYF.

This chain joins TRBV5-8 and TRBJ2-1; no definite D call. The CDR3 length is 15 residues. Germline CDR1 SGHTS, CDR2 YDEGEE. Trimming shortened V by 0 bases and J by 6 bases, and 13 bases separated the two germline ends. The CDR3 protein is CASSLELYSSNEQFF. The CDR3 DNA reads as TGTGCCAGCAGCTTGGAACTATATTCAAGCAATGAGCAGTTCTTC.

CDR3 nucleotide sequence: TGTGCCAGCACCCGGACAGGGGGTGATTCACCCCTCCACTTT. Protein sequence: CASTRTGGDSPLHF. V is TRBV5-5 and J is TRBJ1-6; 10 bases are a match to TRBD1. V shed 6 bases and J 8 bases; nucleotides not matched to a gene: 5. Germline V CDR1 and CDR2: SGHKS, YYEKEE (reference sequence). The CDR3 covers 14 residues. Full variable domain (rest looked up from reference TRBV5-5 and TRBJ1-6): DAGVTQSPTHLIKTRGQQVTLRCSPISGHKSVSWYQQVLGQGPQFIFQYYEKEERGRGNFPDRFSARQFPNYSSELNVNALLLGDSALYLCASTRTGGDSPLHFGNGTRLTVT.

About this clone: At the DNA level, this CDR3 is encoded by other sequences in the same sample as well. The chain has TRBV2 and TRBJ1-5; possibly TRBD1 for D (5 bases). The germline V and J ends were trimmed by 7 bases and 2 bases, with 21 bases remaining between them. This CDR3 is 17 amino acids long. Germline CDR1 is SNHLY and CDR2 is FYNNEI. The CDR3 DNA is TGTGCCAGCACCGATCGGACGGGGGGGAATCGCAATCAGCCCCAGCATTTT. This codes for CASTDRTGGNRNQPQHF.

This sequence joins TRBV11-2 and TRBJ1-1; no firm D call. Germline assignment: CDR1 SGHAT and CDR2 FQNNGV. The CDR3 has 14 amino acids. Trimming took 3 bases from V and 4 from J, leaving 12 bases between them. CDR3 protein: CASSFPTRATEAFF. In nucleotides, the CDR3 is TGTGCCAGCAGCTTCCCTACTCGTGCCACTGAAGCTTTCTTT.